This is a list of T cell receptor beta chains from one sample in a study of T cells of healthy individuals. Using its own MiXCR run on the 5' RACE reads, TCRdb lists one record per CDR3 protein. Of over 95,000 distinct CDR3 sequences detected, approximately 18% appear once; the ten largest clones hold over 5%. Receptors originate from a human donor in good health. The CDR3 runs from the conserved cysteine through the conserved F or W. The order of the fields is clone size, V gene, J gene, D gene, CDR3 DNA, CDR3 protein. The D gene is left open where the match is weak. Part of the rows lack a size; the others show once, few, many or a class for expanded clones.

clone size: -
V gene: TRBV28
J gene: TRBJ1-5
D gene: -
CDR3 DNA: TGTGCCAGCAGTTTAATGGGGGGCGGTCAGCCCCAGCATTTT
CDR3 protein: CASSLMGGGQPQHF

clone size: -
V gene: TRBV6-2/TRBV6-3
J gene: TRBJ2-3
D gene: -
CDR3 DNA: TGTGCCAGCAGTTTCGTGCTAGCCGAATATACGCAGTATTTT
CDR3 protein: CASSFVLAEYTQYF

clone size: few
V gene: TRBV20-1
J gene: TRBJ2-2
D gene: TRBD2
CDR3 DNA: TGCAGTGCCCTTAGCGGGACCACCGGGGAGCTGTTTTTT
CDR3 protein: CSALSGTTGELFF

clone size: -
V gene: TRBV3-1
J gene: TRBJ1-1
D gene: -
CDR3 DNA: TGTGCCAGCAGCAGATCATGGCCGTTCGAACAGGAAGCTTTCTTT
CDR3 protein: CASSRSWPFEQEAFF

clone size: few
V gene: TRBV10-3
J gene: TRBJ2-2
D gene: -
CDR3 DNA: TGTGCCATCAGGGACGGGGAGCTGTTTTTT
CDR3 protein: CAIRDGELFF

clone size: -
V gene: TRBV18
J gene: TRBJ1-1
D gene: -
CDR3 DNA: TGTGCCAGCTCCCCTCTGGATGGCGGAGAAGCTTTCTTT
CDR3 protein: CASSPLDGGEAFF

clone size: -
V gene: TRBV11-3
J gene: TRBJ2-1
D gene: -
CDR3 DNA: TGTGCCAGCAGCTCACCTAGCAATGAGCAGTTCTTC
CDR3 protein: CASSSPSNEQFF

clone size: many
V gene: TRBV6-4
J gene: TRBJ2-3
D gene: TRBD1
CDR3 DNA: TGTGCCAGCAGTGACGCAGGGGGCAGTGCAGATACGCAGTATTTT
CDR3 protein: CASSDAGGSADTQYF

clone size: few
V gene: TRBV7-2
J gene: TRBJ2-1
D gene: -
CDR3 DNA: TGTGCCAGCAGCTTAGCCTTCCCCACCTACAATGAGCAGTTCTTC
CDR3 protein: CASSLAFPTYNEQFF

clone size: many
V gene: TRBV29-1
J gene: TRBJ1-4
D gene: TRBD1
CDR3 DNA: TGCAGCGTTGCAGGGGGCAGGGAAAAACTGTTTTTT
CDR3 protein: CSVAGGREKLFF

clone size: few
V gene: TRBV28
J gene: TRBJ1-1
D gene: -
CDR3 DNA: TGTGCCAGCAGTTTAAGGGGGATGAACACTGAAGCTTTCTTT
CDR3 protein: CASSLRGMNTEAFF

clone size: -
V gene: TRBV20-1
J gene: TRBJ2-3
D gene: -
CDR3 DNA: TGCAGTGCTAGAGAGGGGAGGACAGATACGCAGTATTTT
CDR3 protein: CSAREGRTDTQYF

clone size: once
V gene: TRBV28
J gene: TRBJ2-7
D gene: -
CDR3 DNA: TGTGCCAGCAGTGGCACAGGGCGGGGCGCATCGTGGCAGTACTTC
CDR3 protein: CASSGTGRGASWQYF

clone size: -
V gene: TRBV7-8
J gene: TRBJ2-4
D gene: TRBD2
CDR3 DNA: TGTGCCAGCAGCATTTTGACTAGCGGGATAAACATTCAGTACTTC
CDR3 protein: CASSILTSGINIQYF

clone size: many
V gene: TRBV20-1
J gene: TRBJ1-1
D gene: -
CDR3 DNA: TGCAGTGCTAAAGGGACGACACGGATCAACACTGAAGCTTTCTTT
CDR3 protein: CSAKGTTRINTEAFF

clone size: -
V gene: TRBV20-1
J gene: TRBJ2-1
D gene: TRBD2
CDR3 DNA: TGCAGTGCTAGAGATTATAAGACTAGCGGGTACAATGAGCAGTTCTTC
CDR3 protein: CSARDYKTSGYNEQFF

clone size: -
V gene: TRBV6-1
J gene: TRBJ2-3
D gene: TRBD2
CDR3 DNA: TGTGCCAGCAGAGTTAGCGGGAGCACAGATACGCAGTATTTT
CDR3 protein: CASRVSGSTDTQYF

clone size: many
V gene: TRBV27
J gene: TRBJ2-4
D gene: -
CDR3 DNA: TGTGCCAGCAGCCGGAATACCGTAGCCAAAAACATTCAGTACTTC
CDR3 protein: CASSRNTVAKNIQYF

clone size: few
V gene: TRBV18
J gene: TRBJ2-1
D gene: -
CDR3 DNA: TGTGCCAGCTCACCACGCGAGAATGAGCAGTTCTTC
CDR3 protein: CASSPRENEQFF

clone size: -
V gene: TRBV20-1
J gene: TRBJ2-1
D gene: -
CDR3 DNA: TGCAGTGCTAAAACCGGGCAGAGTATCCGCAATGAGCAGTTCTTC
CDR3 protein: CSAKTGQSIRNEQFF

clone size: -
V gene: TRBV27
J gene: TRBJ1-4
D gene: TRBD1
CDR3 DNA: TGTGCCAGCGGGACAGGGGGCGGGAATGAAAAACTGTTTTTT
CDR3 protein: CASGTGGGNEKLFF

clone size: few
V gene: TRBV7-2
J gene: TRBJ1-4
D gene: -
CDR3 DNA: TGTGCCAGCAGCTTTGGGGCAGGGGAATCAAAACTGTTTTTT
CDR3 protein: CASSFGAGESKLFF

clone size: -
V gene: TRBV4-2
J gene: TRBJ2-1
D gene: -
CDR3 DNA: TGTGCCAGCAGCCAAGAGACAGCTCATGGGGAGCAGTTCTTC
CDR3 protein: CASSQETAHGEQFF

clone size: once
V gene: TRBV7-9
J gene: TRBJ2-7
D gene: -
CDR3 DNA: TGTGCCAGCAGCTTAGGGACTCTCTACGAGCAGTACTTC
CDR3 protein: CASSLGTLYEQYF

clone size: many
V gene: TRBV6-2/TRBV6-3
J gene: TRBJ2-7
D gene: -
CDR3 DNA: TGTGCCAGCAGTTACTCACCGGGAGAGTTGTTCGAGCAGTACTTC
CDR3 protein: CASSYSPGELFEQYF

clone size: many
V gene: TRBV20-1
J gene: TRBJ2-7
D gene: -
CDR3 DNA: TGCAGTGCTAGTCACCTTGGCGGGACGTCCTACGAGCAGTACTTC
CDR3 protein: CSASHLGGTSYEQYF

clone size: few
V gene: TRBV9
J gene: TRBJ1-2
D gene: TRBD1
CDR3 DNA: TGTGCCAGCAGCGTAGACTTGACAGGGGACGGCTATGGCTACACCTTC
CDR3 protein: CASSVDLTGDGYGYTF

clone size: -
V gene: TRBV4-1
J gene: TRBJ1-1
D gene: -
CDR3 DNA: TGCGCCAGCAGCCCCCTGCCGGAAAAATTTGAAGCTTTCTTT
CDR3 protein: CASSPLPEKFEAFF

clone size: -
V gene: TRBV2
J gene: TRBJ2-5
D gene: -
CDR3 DNA: TGTGCCAGCAGTGAAGGTCAGCGTCAAGAGACCCAGTACTTC
CDR3 protein: CASSEGQRQETQYF

clone size: few
V gene: TRBV20-1
J gene: TRBJ2-5
D gene: -
CDR3 DNA: TGCAGTGCTAGACCGTGGGGTACCGCGGATCAAGAGACCCAGTACTTC
CDR3 protein: CSARPWGTADQETQYF

clone size: -
V gene: TRBV19
J gene: TRBJ1-1
D gene: -
CDR3 DNA: TGTGCCAGTAGACCTGAGGGGATTATTAACACTGAAGCTTTCTTT
CDR3 protein: CASRPEGIINTEAFF

clone size: many
V gene: TRBV7-9
J gene: TRBJ1-1
D gene: -
CDR3 DNA: TGTGCCAGCAGCTTAGTGGTACTAGGGGAAGCTTTCTTT
CDR3 protein: CASSLVVLGEAFF

clone size: -
V gene: TRBV3-1
J gene: TRBJ2-3
D gene: -
CDR3 DNA: TGTGCCAGCAGCCAAATGGGCACAGATACGCAGTATTTT
CDR3 protein: CASSQMGTDTQYF

clone size: -
V gene: TRBV7-2
J gene: TRBJ2-7
D gene: TRBD1
CDR3 DNA: TGTGCCAGCAGCTTAGTCGGACAGGGTCTCTACGAGCAGTACTTC
CDR3 protein: CASSLVGQGLYEQYF

clone size: -
V gene: TRBV19
J gene: TRBJ2-1
D gene: TRBD2
CDR3 DNA: TGTGCCAGTAGGGGGGGGAGGACTAGCGGGAGGAATGAGCAGTTCTTC
CDR3 protein: CASRGGRTSGRNEQFF

clone size: few
V gene: TRBV7-3
J gene: TRBJ2-1
D gene: -
CDR3 DNA: TGTGCCAGCAGCTTAGGAGGTGGGCGGGACAGAGTGTACAATGAGCAGTTCTTC
CDR3 protein: CASSLGGGRDRVYNEQFF

clone size: -
V gene: TRBV28
J gene: TRBJ1-2
D gene: TRBD1
CDR3 DNA: TGTGCCAGCAGTTTTCAGGGGGCCCTACCTAACTATGGCTACACCTTC
CDR3 protein: CASSFQGALPNYGYTF

clone size: few
V gene: TRBV20-1
J gene: TRBJ1-5
D gene: -
CDR3 DNA: TGCAGTGCTAAAGGGGCGAATAGCAATCAGCCCCAGCATTTT
CDR3 protein: CSAKGANSNQPQHF

clone size: -
V gene: TRBV6-2/TRBV6-3
J gene: TRBJ2-3
D gene: -
CDR3 DNA: TGTGCCAGCAGTTACCCTCCTCTCACAGATACGCAGTATTTT
CDR3 protein: CASSYPPLTDTQYF

clone size: few
V gene: TRBV7-8
J gene: TRBJ2-7
D gene: -
CDR3 DNA: TGTGCCAGCAGCTTAGTTGGGGGGGCACGCGAGCAGTACTTC
CDR3 protein: CASSLVGGAREQYF

clone size: many
V gene: TRBV4-1
J gene: TRBJ2-3
D gene: -
CDR3 DNA: TGCGCCAGCAGCCGGTCAGGGGGGGACTCAGATACGCAGTATTTT
CDR3 protein: CASSRSGGDSDTQYF

clone size: few
V gene: TRBV7-9
J gene: TRBJ1-4
D gene: TRBD1
CDR3 DNA: TGTGCCAGCAGCCATCCCGGGACAGTCGAAAAACTGTTTTTT
CDR3 protein: CASSHPGTVEKLFF

clone size: -
V gene: TRBV12-3/TRBV12-4
J gene: TRBJ2-4
D gene: -
CDR3 DNA: TGTGCCAGCAGCCCCATATCTGAAGCGAAAAACATTCAGTACTTC
CDR3 protein: CASSPISEAKNIQYF

clone size: -
V gene: TRBV12-3/TRBV12-4
J gene: TRBJ2-5
D gene: -
CDR3 DNA: TGTGCCAGCAGTTTAGCTAATGTCGAGACCCAGTACTTC
CDR3 protein: CASSLANVETQYF

clone size: few
V gene: TRBV4-3
J gene: TRBJ2-5
D gene: TRBD2
CDR3 DNA: TGCGCCAGCAGCCAAGCGGGGACTAGGGAAGAGACCCAGTACTTC
CDR3 protein: CASSQAGTREETQYF

clone size: few
V gene: TRBV9
J gene: TRBJ2-3
D gene: -
CDR3 DNA: TGTGCCAGCAGCGTAACGGGCAGGGCCGTGACAGATACGCAGTATTTT
CDR3 protein: CASSVTGRAVTDTQYF

clone size: -
V gene: TRBV6-6
J gene: TRBJ1-4
D gene: TRBD1
CDR3 DNA: TGTGCCATCCAGGGACAGGGATGGTCTAATGAAAAACTGTTTTTT
CDR3 protein: CAIQGQGWSNEKLFF

clone size: -
V gene: TRBV7-2
J gene: TRBJ2-7
D gene: TRBD1
CDR3 DNA: TGTGCCAGCAGCGCGGGACAGGGGAGGAACGAGCAGTACTTC
CDR3 protein: CASSAGQGRNEQYF

clone size: few
V gene: TRBV7-8
J gene: TRBJ2-1
D gene: TRBD1
CDR3 DNA: TGTGCCAGCAGCTTAGTGCCTGATACAGGGGGCAGGTATGAGCAGTTCTTC
CDR3 protein: CASSLVPDTGGRYEQFF

clone size: few
V gene: TRBV10-1
J gene: TRBJ2-1
D gene: TRBD1
CDR3 DNA: TGCGCCAACTCGACTCGACAGGGGACCAACGTGGAGGGAGGAGACTACAATGAGCAGTTCTTC
CDR3 protein: CANSTRQGTNVEGGDYNEQFF

clone size: few
V gene: TRBV24-1
J gene: TRBJ2-6
D gene: -
CDR3 DNA: TGTGCCACCAGTGATCGGTCCCCTGGGGCCAACGTCCTGACTTTC
CDR3 protein: CATSDRSPGANVLTF

clone size: -
V gene: TRBV7-2
J gene: TRBJ1-5
D gene: -
CDR3 DNA: TGTGCCAGCAGCTCCAGGGTACGGCAGCCCCAGCATTTT
CDR3 protein: CASSSRVRQPQHF

clone size: many
V gene: TRBV7-9
J gene: TRBJ1-4
D gene: TRBD1
CDR3 DNA: TGTGCCAGCACCCCGGGACAGGGAGGATTTTATGAAAAACTGTTTTTT
CDR3 protein: CASTPGQGGFYEKLFF

clone size: -
V gene: TRBV7-2
J gene: TRBJ1-1
D gene: -
CDR3 DNA: TGTGCCAGCAGCTTGGAGGGACATTGGGGCACTGAAGCTTTCTTT
CDR3 protein: CASSLEGHWGTEAFF